The present T cell receptor beta chain was sequenced within a study of shared clonotypes between healthy human individuals. The CDR3 length is 13 residues. Germline loops: CDR1 GTSNPN, CDR2 SVGIG (reference sequence). Trimming left V 0 bases short and J 7 bases short, with 12 bases between. Sequencing on ten immunoSEQ deep assay plates was performed for unsorted PBMC DNA. The method was immunoSEQ multiplex PCR; TCRdb's version includes in-frame clones alone and lacks a portion of them. The repertoire has roughly 450,000 clones, approximately 85% of them found once; the top ten carry approximately 12%.

Sequenced sample: PBMCs. The sequence was obtained from a woman aged 35 to 49 in good health. Some clones in this sample may be carry-over from other donors' samples. The chain couples TRBV30 to TRBJ1-2; D perhaps matches TRBD1 (5 bases). This chain's CDR3 is CAWSVGETRGYTF. The DNA of the CDR3 is TGTGCCTGGAGTGTGGGGGAAACTCGTGGCTACACCTTC.